These 27 T cell receptor beta chains were sequenced from one sample in a study of shared clonotypes between healthy human individuals. Sequencing was performed with immunoSEQ multiplex PCR; in TCRdb, only in-frame clones are kept and a portion is missing. Among about 690,000 clones listed, roughly 88% were seen once. Sequenced input: memory CD8+ T cells from PBMCs. The subset here: CD45RO+ cells pooled with CCR7-negative TemRA cells. Receptors were obtained from a man aged 18 to 30 in good health. Some clones in this sample may be carry-over from other donors' samples.

The rearrangement joins TRBV27 to TRBJ2-7; 8 bases line up with TRBD2. Germline CDR1 is MNHEY and CDR2 is SMNVEV (reference sequence). Unmatched junction bases numbered 17, after V lost 4 bases and J lost 3 bases. The length of the CDR3 is 18 residues. CDR3 nucleotide sequence: TGTGCCAGCAGTTCGCCTCCCTGTAGGCGGGAGGACTACTACGAGCAGTACTTC. It is translated as CASSSPPCRREDYYEQYF.

The chain combines TRBV28 with TRBJ2-7; D perhaps matches TRBD2 (5 bases). Germline CDR1 and CDR2: MDHEN and SYDVKM. V shed 5 bases and J shed 2 bases, with 19 bases lying between them. This CDR3 has 16 amino acids. The CDR3 nucleotides read TGTGCCAGCAGTCTCCCCCCTTCGGGAAAGACCTACGAGCAGTACTTC. Protein product: CASSLPPSGKTYEQYF.

The CDR3: CASSGTSGIYTQYF. CDR3 nucleotides: TGTGCCAGCAGCGGGACTAGCGGGATATATACGCAGTATTTT. The chain couples TRBV9 to TRBJ2-3; 12 positions agree with TRBD2. The junction had 3 bases not matched to a gene; V was cut back by 3 bases and J by 7 bases. The CDR3 loop spans 14 amino acids. The germline V gene has CDR1 SGDLS and CDR2 YYNGEE.

V and J are TRBV27 and TRBJ1-1; D is unresolved. V was shortened by 2 bases and J by 6 bases, with 10 bases between the two germline ends. Germline assignment: CDR1 MNHEY and CDR2 SMNVEV (reference sequence). This CDR3 spans 13 amino acids. CDR3 nucleotide sequence: TGTGCCAGCAGTTTAGTCCCGAGGGCTGAAGCTTTCTTT. Translated: CASSLVPRAEAFF.

The chain recombines TRBV19 with TRBJ1-1; the D is unclear. Trimming stripped 0 bases from V and 4 bases from J, with 6 bases between. The length of the CDR3 is 13 residues. The germline V gene encodes CDR1 LNHDA and CDR2 SQIVND (reference sequence). CDR3 DNA sequence: TGTGCCAGTAGTATAGATCTGGGCACTGAAGCTTTCTTT. This codes for CASSIDLGTEAFF.

This chain links TRBV7-9 with TRBJ2-1; 9 positions agree with TRBD1. The CDR3 length is 16 residues. Germline V gene data show CDR1 as SEHNR and CDR2 as FQNEAQ (reference sequence). Trimming removed 1 base from V and 4 bases from J; junction bases left unmatched: 5. The CDR3 protein is CASSLGAGQGYNEQFF. CDR3 bases: TGTGCCAGCAGCTTAGGGGCTGGACAGGGGTACAATGAGCAGTTCTTC. Using reference TRBV7-9 and TRBJ2-1 for the parts outside the CDR3, the full variable domain is DTGVSQNPRHKITKRGQNVTFRCDPISEHNRLYWYRQTLGQGPEFLTYFQNEAQLEKSRLLSDRFSAERPKGSFSTLEIQRTEQGDSAMYLCASSLGAGQGYNEQFFGPGTRLTVL.

The chain employs TRBV5-5 and TRBJ2-5; the match to TRBD1 covers 8 bases. This CDR3 comprises 15 residues. The germline V gene encodes CDR1 SGHKS and CDR2 YYEKEE (reference sequence). V was clipped by 0 bases and J by 4 bases; unmatched bases: 5. As DNA, the CDR3 is TGTGCCAGCAGCTTGGGCAGGGGGCGTAGAGAGACCCAGTACTTC. This translates into CASSLGRGRRETQYF.

This clone has only a few counts. Other DNA sequences in this sample translate to the same CDR3. The chain employs TRBV7-9 and TRBJ2-7, with D unclear. This CDR3 comprises 12 residues. Germline V gene lookup returns CDR1 SEHNR and CDR2 FQNEAQ (reference sequence). Trimming took 1 base from V and 3 from J, leaving 4 bases between them. The CDR3 protein is CASSLGDYEQYF. CDR3 sequence (DNA): TGTGCCAGCAGCTTAGGGGACTACGAGCAGTACTTC.

This clone was detected only once. This chain connects TRBV9 to TRBJ2-3, with 7 bases aligning to TRBD2. This CDR3 has 16 residues. V shed 2 bases and J 1 base; nucleotides not matched to a gene: 7. Germline CDR1 and CDR2: SGDLS and YYNGEE. The CDR3 DNA sequence: TGTGCCAGCAGCGTCTTTGGCACTAGCGGCACAGATACGCAGTATTTT. It yields the protein CASSVFGTSGTDTQYF.

V is TRBV19 and J is TRBJ2-5; 9 nucleotides align to TRBD1. J lost 5 bases, V lost 5 bases, and 9 bases had no gene match. CDR1 LNHDA and CDR2 SQIVND come from the germline V gene (reference sequence). The CDR3 totals 15 residues. Here the CDR3 reads CASSPGTGLRETQYF. DNA for the CDR3: TGTGCCAGTAGTCCAGGGACAGGGTTAAGGGAGACCCAGTACTTC.

Of note for this clone: The same CDR3 also results from other DNA sequences found in this sample. The chain employs TRBV7-9 and TRBJ2-7, with TRBD2 matching over 11 bases. CDR3 length: 15 residues. The junction had 5 bases not matched to a gene; V was cut back by 5 bases and J by 2 bases. Germline-derived CDR1 and CDR2 are SEHNR and FQNEAQ (reference sequence). The CDR3 DNA follows: TGTGCCAGCAGCACAGGGACTAGCGGTACCTACGAGCAGTACTTC. Protein product: CASSTGTSGTYEQYF.

J is TRBJ2-1 and V is TRBV27; 8 bases align to TRBD2. Germline values: CDR1 MNHEY, CDR2 SMNVEV (reference sequence). The CDR3 has 15 residues. Trimming cost V 8 bases and J 0 bases; bases outside gene matches: 6. The CDR3 region is CASYSGASSYNEQFF. CDR3 DNA sequence: TGTGCCAGCTATAGCGGGGCCAGCTCCTACAATGAGCAGTTCTTC.

The chain recombines TRBV30 with TRBJ2-7; unclear D gene. V was cut by 0 bases and J by 2 bases, with 8 bases left in between. This CDR3 comprises 13 residues. Germline CDR1 GTSNPN, CDR2 SVGIG (reference sequence). CDR3 DNA: TGTGCCTGGAGTGTATCAGGAACCTACGAGCAGTACTTC. Residues: CAWSVSGTYEQYF.

The chain joins TRBV7-9 to TRBJ1-1, with 7 bases identical to TRBD1. This CDR3 is built from 13 residues. V shed 8 bases, J shed 5 bases, and the junction held 8 bases outside the gene matches. The germline V gene has CDR1 SEHNR and CDR2 FQNEAQ (reference sequence). This CDR3 reads CASASTGSTEAFF. Here the CDR3 DNA reads TGTGCCAGCGCTTCGACAGGGAGTACTGAAGCTTTCTTT.

The chain is built from TRBV4-1 and TRBJ2-7, with D perhaps assigned TRBD1 or TRBD2 (5 bases each). The CDR3 extends over 14 amino acids. The V gene's germline CDR1 is MGHRA and CDR2 YSYEKL. Trimming left V 4 bases short and J 7 bases short, with 17 bases between. CDR3 bases: TGCGCCAGCAGCCCCTTTCTACCCGGGGCAGAGCAGTACTTC. Protein sequence: CASSPFLPGAEQYF.

This clone was picked up a small number of times. In DNA form, the CDR3 reads TGTGCCTGGACCTTAGGGGCGTCTGGAAACACCATATATTTT. Protein sequence: CAWTLGASGNTIYF. The rearrangement links TRBV30 to TRBJ1-3; D perhaps matches TRBD1 (5 bases). The CDR3 consists of 14 residues. V gave up 4 bases and J gave up 1 base, with 11 bases separating them. The germline CDR1 and CDR2 sequences are GTSNPN and SVGIG (reference sequence). Using reference TRBV30 and TRBJ1-3 for the parts outside the CDR3, the full variable domain is SQTIHQWPATLVQPVGSPLSLECTVEGTSNPNLYWYRQAAGRGLQLLFYSVGIGQISSEVPQNLSASRPQDRQFILSSKKLLLSDSGFYLCAWTLGASGNTIYFGEGSWLTVV.

The chain joins TRBV19 to TRBJ1-2, with 7 positions matching TRBD1. V lost 7 bases to trimming and J lost 3 bases; unmatched junction nucleotides: 8. Germline CDR1 LNHDA, CDR2 SQIVND (reference sequence). This CDR3 region has 14 residues. CDR3 region: CASTLMTGYYGYTF. The CDR3 region has the DNA TGTGCCAGTACTCTAATGACAGGGTACTATGGCTACACCTTC. The variable domain in full, completed from reference TRBV19 and TRBJ1-2, reads DGGITQSPKYLFRKEGQNVTLSCEQNLNHDAMYWYRQDPGQGLRLIYYSQIVNDFQKGDIAEGYSVSREKKESFPLTVTSAQKNPTAFYLCASTLMTGYYGYTFGSGTRLTVV.

This chain uses TRBV4-1 with TRBJ2-1; TRBD2 aligns across 14 bases. J lost 6 bases, V lost 4 bases, and 5 bases had no gene match. This CDR3 spans 16 amino acids. The germline V gene has CDR1 MGHRA and CDR2 YSYEKL. The CDR3 DNA is TGCGCCAGCAGCCTAAAGGGACTAGCGGGAGTCAATGAGCAGTTCTTC. This sequence encodes CASSLKGLAGVNEQFF.

The chain carries TRBV6-5 and TRBJ1-6; D gene uncertain. Trimming shortened V by 2 bases and J by 7 bases, and 6 bases separated the two germline ends. Germline assignment: CDR1 MNHEY and CDR2 SVGAGI. The CDR3 covers 13 residues. The CDR3 coding sequence is TGTGCCAGCAGTTACGCGGCAAATTCACCCCTCCACTTT. Encoded protein: CASSYAANSPLHF.

The V and J genes are TRBV19 and TRBJ2-7, with D perhaps being TRBD1 or TRBD2 (5 bases each). With 5 bases removed from V and 4 bases from J, the gap between germline ends came to 15 bases. This CDR3 region has 14 residues. The germline CDR1 and CDR2 sequences are LNHDA and SQIVND (reference sequence). CDR3 region: CASSSPGTAYEQYF. The CDR3 DNA follows: TGTGCCAGTAGTTCTCCCGGGACCGCGTACGAGCAGTACTTC. Based on the CDR3 plus reference TRBV19 and TRBJ2-7, the full variable domain is DGGITQSPKYLFRKEGQNVTLSCEQNLNHDAMYWYRQDPGQGLRLIYYSQIVNDFQKGDIAEGYSVSREKKESFPLTVTSAQKNPTAFYLCASSSPGTAYEQYFGPGTRLTVT.

The chain recombines TRBV7-3 with TRBJ2-2; 8 bases align to TRBD1. CDR3 length: 18 residues. The V segment lost 5 bases and the J segment 0 bases; nucleotides outside the gene matches: 11. Germline V gives CDR1 SGHTA, CDR2 FQGTGA. The CDR3 nucleotides read TGTGCCAGCAGCCCCCTCCCGCAGGGGGCCTCGAACACCGGGGAGCTGTTTTTT. Translating it yields CASSPLPQGASNTGELFF. Full variable domain (outside the CDR3, taken from reference TRBV7-3 and TRBJ2-2): GAGVSQTPSNKVTEKGKYVELRCDPISGHTALYWYRQSLGQGPEFLIYFQGTGAADDSGLPNDRFFAVRPEGSVSTLKIQRTERGDSAVYLCASSPLPQGASNTGELFFGEGSRLTVL.

DNA of the CDR3: TGCGCCAGCAGCTTTGCCGGAGGGAGGCCCTACGAGCAGTACTTC. It translates to CASSFAGGRPYEQYF. This rearrangement joins TRBV4-3 to TRBJ2-7; possibly TRBD2 for D (6 bases). The germline V gene has CDR1 LGHNA and CDR2 YSLEER. This CDR3 spans 15 amino acids. V was trimmed by 5 bases and J by 2 bases, leaving 16 bases between them.

CDR3 DNA: TGTGCCAGCAGCTTAGTGCAGGGGACGAACACTGAAGCTTTCTTT. Protein: CASSLVQGTNTEAFF. V usage is TRBV11-2 and J usage is TRBJ1-1; possible D gene TRBD1, 6 bases. Germline assignment: CDR1 SGHAT and CDR2 FQNNGV. The CDR3 contains 15 residues. The V gene lost 1 base and the J gene lost 1 base, with 10 bases spanning the gap.

This rearrangement joins TRBV28 to TRBJ2-7, with D tentatively TRBD1 (6 bases). Trimming removed 6 bases at V and 2 bases at J, with 11 bases between. Germline lookup yields CDR1 MDHEN and CDR2 SYDVKM. The CDR3 extends over 13 amino acids. This CDR3 is CASRGQTPYEQYF. In nucleotides, the CDR3 is TGTGCCAGCAGAGGACAGACACCCTACGAGCAGTACTTC. Filled out from reference TRBV28 and TRBJ2-7, the complete variable domain reads DVKVTQSSRYLVKRTGEKVFLECVQDMDHENMFWYRQDPGLGLRLIYFSYDVKMKEKGDIPEGYSVSREKKERFSLILESASTNQTSMYLCASRGQTPYEQYFGPGTRLTVT.

This chain links TRBV11-2 with TRBJ2-5; tentatively, D is TRBD2 (7 bases). This CDR3 region has 15 residues. CDR1 and CDR2 from the germline V gene are SGHAT and FQNNGV. V lost 5 bases and J 0 bases, leaving 13 bases between the germline ends. In DNA, the CDR3 is TGTGCCAGCAGCAAGGGGGGGTCGTACCAAGAGACCCAGTACTTC. Its protein product is CASSKGGSYQETQYF.

The V and J genes are TRBV7-9 and TRBJ2-1, with D tentatively TRBD2 (6 bases). The CDR3 has 18 amino acids. The ends were cut back, 5 bases at V and 1 base at J, with 21 bases in the middle. Per germline, CDR1 SEHNR and CDR2 FQNEAQ (reference sequence). The CDR3 nucleotides are TGTGCCAGCAGCCCAAAGCCCGGGGGTCATGGTTCCTACAATGAGCAGTTCTTC. Its translation is CASSPKPGGHGSYNEQFF.

The rearrangement uses TRBV28 and TRBJ2-7, with 9 bases identical to TRBD2. Germline V gives CDR1 MDHEN, CDR2 SYDVKM. The CDR3 loop spans 15 amino acids. The V gene end was trimmed by 3 bases and the J gene end by 0 bases; junction bases not matched to a gene: 3. This CDR3 is CASSLMGLASYEQYF. The CDR3 DNA follows: TGTGCCAGCAGTTTGATGGGACTAGCCTCCTACGAGCAGTACTTC. Based on the CDR3 plus reference TRBV28 and TRBJ2-7, the full variable domain is DVKVTQSSRYLVKRTGEKVFLECVQDMDHENMFWYRQDPGLGLRLIYFSYDVKMKEKGDIPEGYSVSREKKERFSLILESASTNQTSMYLCASSLMGLASYEQYFGPGTRLTVT.